These T cell receptor beta chains were read from a single sample in a study of shared clonotypes between healthy human individuals. Clones were sequenced by immunoSEQ multiplex PCR, and TCRdb holds only the in-frame ones, with some missing. The repertoire holds 300,000 to 350,000 clones, 73% seen once, with over 9.5% in the top ten. Sequences were obtained from memory CD4+ T cells sorted from blood. All receptors come from a man in his thirties or forties in good health. Each CDR3 is given with its conserved first and last residue. The D gene is left open where the match is weak. Clone size is stated in some rows and not others, as once, few, many or a class when expanded.

CDR3	DNA	J	D	size	V
CASSSYRVNYGYTF	TGTGCCAGCAGCTCTTACAGGGTTAACTATGGCTACACCTTC	TRBJ1-2	NA	NA	TRBV7-2
CASNTQGANQPQHF	TGTGCCAGCAATACACAGGGGGCGAATCAGCCCCAGCATTTT	TRBJ1-5	TRBD1	NA	TRBV6-1
CASLPQHF	TGTGCCAGTTTGCCCCAGCATTTT	TRBJ1-5	NA	NA	TRBV6-8
CASSQVGSPYGYTF	TGCGCCAGCAGCCAAGTCGGCAGCCCCTATGGCTACACCTTC	TRBJ1-2	NA	NA	TRBV4-1
CASSPPAGAKNIQYF	TGTGCCAGCTCACCACCTGCAGGGGCCAAAAACATTCAGTACTTC	TRBJ2-4	NA	NA	TRBV18
CASSWAGGGNQPQHF	TGTGCCAGCAGTTGGGCAGGGGGCGGCAATCAGCCCCAGCATTTT	TRBJ1-5	TRBD1	NA	TRBV6-5
CASSWGSKDTEAFF	TGCGCCAGCTCTTGGGGCAGTAAGGACACTGAAGCTTTCTTT	TRBJ1-1	NA	NA	TRBV10-2
CASSPVDTQYF	TGTGCCAGCAGCCCGGTCGATACGCAGTATTTT	TRBJ2-3	NA	NA	TRBV5-8
CASSPTGVGGYEQYF	TGTGCCAGCAGTCCCACAGGGGTAGGAGGGTACGAGCAGTACTTC	TRBJ2-7	NA	NA	TRBV6-5
CASSLDAGTGSDTQYF	TGCGCCAGCAGCTTGGATGCAGGGACTGGGTCAGATACGCAGTATTTT	TRBJ2-3	NA	NA	TRBV5-1
CASSLNSQETQYF	TGCGCCAGCAGCCTTAACAGTCAAGAGACCCAGTACTTC	TRBJ2-5	NA	NA	TRBV5-1
CASSGRADTQYF	TGTGCCAGCAGCGGGCGTGCAGATACGCAGTATTTT	TRBJ2-3	NA	NA	TRBV2
CASSLGGGKNEKLFF	TGTGCCAGCAGCTTGGGCGGGGGAAAAAACGAAAAACTGTTTTTT	TRBJ1-4	NA	NA	TRBV5-4
CASSRGQGLDTIYF	TGCGCCAGCAGCCGTGGACAGGGTTTAGACACCATATATTTT	TRBJ1-3	TRBD1	few	TRBV5-1
CASSLRGAGQETQYF	TGTGCCAGCAGCCTGCGGGGGGCCGGGCAAGAGACCCAGTACTTC	TRBJ2-5	TRBD2	many	TRBV28
CASSLGRQETQYF	TGTGCCAGCAGTTTGGGACGGCAAGAGACCCAGTACTTC	TRBJ2-5	NA	NA	TRBV28
CASSLVLDSSGGYTF	TGCGCCAGCAGCCTTGTCCTGGACAGCTCGGGTGGCTACACCTTC	TRBJ1-2	NA	NA	TRBV4-1
CASSKVGEYEQYF	TGTGCCAGCAGCAAGGTCGGGGAGTACGAGCAGTACTTC	TRBJ2-7	NA	NA	TRBV11-2
CASGLVPRWDRHTNTGELFF	TGTGCTAGTGGTTTGGTACCCCGGTGGGACAGGCATACGAACACCGGGGAGCTGTTTTTT	TRBJ2-2	TRBD1	few	TRBV12-5
CASRGTGTENEQFF	TGTGCCAGCAGGGGCACCGGGACGGAGAATGAGCAGTTCTTC	TRBJ2-1	NA	NA	TRBV25-1
CASSRVSDEQFF	TGTGCCAGCTCGCGCGTCTCGGATGAGCAGTTCTTC	TRBJ2-1	NA	NA	TRBV18
CASTRSPGTGEGYTF	TGTGCCAGCACCCGGAGCCCCGGGACGGGAGAAGGCTACACCTTC	TRBJ1-2	NA	NA	TRBV7-8
CASSLGQRSSYNEQFF	TGCGCCAGCAGCTTGGGTCAGCGCTCCTCCTACAATGAGCAGTTCTTC	TRBJ2-1	NA	few	TRBV5-1
CAWSVLLGTDTQYF	TGTGCCTGGAGTGTACTGCTGGGCACAGATACGCAGTATTTT	TRBJ2-3	NA	NA	TRBV30
CASSEAPRRGRRAKNIQYF	TGTGCCAGCAGTGAAGCGCCAAGGCGGGGTAGGAGGGCCAAAAACATTCAGTACTTC	TRBJ2-4	NA	NA	TRBV6-1
CASSFGTGSSYEQYF	TGCGCCAGCAGCTTCGGGACGGGCTCTTCCTACGAGCAGTACTTC	TRBJ2-7	NA	NA	TRBV5-1
CASSLVPSGLLNSYEQYF	TGCGCCAGCAGCTTGGTTCCTAGCGGACTCTTAAACTCCTACGAGCAGTACTTC	TRBJ2-7	TRBD2	NA	TRBV5-1
CASSEEKLNEQFF	TGTGCCAGCAGTGAAGAGAAGCTCAATGAGCAGTTCTTC	TRBJ2-1	NA	few	TRBV2
CASRTGTGIGQPQHF	TGTGCCAGCAGAACCGGGACGGGCATAGGGCAGCCCCAGCATTTT	TRBJ1-5	NA	NA	TRBV2
CASATSGSHNEQFF	TGTGCCTCAGCAACTAGCGGGAGCCACAATGAGCAGTTCTTC	TRBJ2-1	TRBD2	once	TRBV19
CASSPGGSGSDEQFF	TGTGCCAGCTCCCCCGGGGGTAGCGGGAGCGATGAGCAGTTCTTC	TRBJ2-1	TRBD2	NA	TRBV18
CASSTRQGEVTDTQYF	TGTGCCAGCAGCACCCGACAGGGGGAAGTCACAGATACGCAGTATTTT	TRBJ2-3	TRBD1	few	TRBV7-9
CATSRAGQGGNEQFF	TGTGCCACCAGCAGAGCGGGGCAGGGCGGCAATGAGCAGTTCTTC	TRBJ2-1	NA	NA	TRBV15
CASSEAQGGSYEQYF	TGTGCCAGCAGTGAAGCGCAAGGCGGATCCTACGAGCAGTACTTC	TRBJ2-7	NA	NA	TRBV6-1
CASSGIDRGNTGELFF	TGTGCCAGCAGCGGCATAGACAGGGGGAACACCGGGGAGCTGTTTTTT	TRBJ2-2	TRBD1	NA	TRBV5-6
CASHRRGSSDTQYF	TGTGCCAGCCACAGACGCGGGAGTTCAGATACGCAGTATTTT	TRBJ2-3	TRBD2	NA	TRBV7-2
CASSSQTPETQYF	TGTGCCAGCAGCTCACAGACCCCAGAGACCCAGTACTTC	TRBJ2-5	NA	NA	TRBV7-2
CASSLTVNYGYTF	TGTGCCAGCAGCTTGACAGTAAACTATGGCTACACCTTC	TRBJ1-2	NA	NA	TRBV7-2
CASRSGDPRTEAFF	TGTGCCAGCAGGAGCGGGGACCCGAGGACTGAAGCTTTCTTT	TRBJ1-1	NA	NA	TRBV6-1
CASSPAAGGLGIGEAFF	TGTGCCAGCAGCCCCGCGGCAGGGGGACTTGGGATCGGTGAAGCTTTCTTT	TRBJ1-1	TRBD1	few	TRBV7-3
CASSVGLAGDLRETQYF	TGCGCCAGCAGCGTCGGACTAGCGGGAGACCTCCGAGAGACCCAGTACTTC	TRBJ2-5	TRBD2	NA	TRBV5-1
CASSLVPGLRNEQFF	TGTGCCAGCAGCTTAGTACCGGGACTTCGCAATGAGCAGTTCTTC	TRBJ2-1	NA	NA	TRBV7-9
CASSRIETNQSRANVLTF	TGTGCCAGTAGTCGGATAGAGACAAATCAAAGTCGGGCCAACGTCCTGACTTTC	TRBJ2-6	NA	NA	TRBV19
CASNPKGQGVSGEQFF	TGTGCCAGCAACCCAAAGGGACAGGGAGTTTCAGGTGAGCAGTTCTTC	TRBJ2-1	TRBD1	NA	TRBV5-4
CASSPTRNRAQETQYF	TGTGCCAGCAGTCCAACTCGTAACAGGGCACAAGAGACCCAGTACTTC	TRBJ2-5	NA	NA	TRBV9
CASSVDPLPGVKNEQFF	TGTGCCAGCAGCGTAGACCCGCTGCCGGGAGTAAAAAATGAGCAGTTCTTC	TRBJ2-1	NA	few	TRBV9
CASSFPGTGRQETQYF	TGTGCCAGCAGCTTCCCCGGGACAGGCCGGCAAGAGACCCAGTACTTC	TRBJ2-5	TRBD1	NA	TRBV5-8
CASSYLPRTTAYEQYF	TGTGCCAGCAGCTACCTACCCCGGACTACCGCCTACGAGCAGTACTTC	TRBJ2-7	NA	NA	TRBV7-9